Below are 26 T cell receptor beta chains sequenced from a single sample in a study of blood T cell repertoires in COVID-19. TCRdb's copy holds only in-frame clones and misses some; the assay was immunoSEQ multiplex PCR. The sample contains roughly 400,000 clones, about 88% of which appear only once. The sequencing sample was made of PBMCs or T cells enriched from blood (not recorded which). Every receptor here comes from a woman aged 18-29 years who had been exposed to COVID-19.

Only a few counts were recorded for this clone. The chain uses TRBV5-4 and TRBJ2-1; 11 bases match TRBD2. The length of the CDR3 is 15 residues. J gave up 5 bases and V 2 bases, and 3 bases lay outside the gene matches. Germline-derived CDR1 and CDR2 are SGHNT and YYREEE (reference sequence). CDR3 sequence: CASSLIAGGNNEQFF. The CDR3 DNA follows: TGTGCCAGCAGCTTAATAGCGGGAGGGAACAATGAGCAGTTCTTC.

The genes are TRBV2 and TRBJ1-2, with 9 bases identical to TRBD1. J gave up 3 bases and V 1 base, and 6 bases lay outside the gene matches. The germline V gene encodes CDR1 SNHLY and CDR2 FYNNEI. The CDR3 has 16 residues. CDR3 sequence (DNA): TGTGCCAGCAGTGAAGGGGGGACAGGGCTATACTATGGCTACACCTTC. Its translation: CASSEGGTGLYYGYTF.

The chain joins TRBV28 to TRBJ2-1; 7 bases map to TRBD2. CDR1 and CDR2 (germline): MDHEN, SYDVKM. J lost 3 bases, V lost 4 bases, and 6 bases had no gene match. The CDR3 consists of 15 residues. The CDR3 DNA reads TGTGCCAGCAGTTCTGGACTAGGGGTCTACAATGAGCAGTTCTTC. Its protein is CASSSGLGVYNEQFF.

The chain carries TRBV6-6 and TRBJ1-1; D uncertain. The CDR3 loop spans 13 amino acids. Looked up from germline, CDR1 is MNHNY and CDR2 is SVGAGI (reference sequence). The ends were cut back, 3 bases at V and 5 bases at J, with 10 bases in the middle. The CDR3 region is CASSYRQRTEAFF. Written as DNA, the CDR3 is TGTGCCAGCAGTTATCGCCAACGGACTGAAGCTTTCTTT.

The gene calls are TRBV2 and TRBJ2-1; 7 nucleotides align to TRBD2. V was clipped by 8 bases and J by 0 bases; unmatched bases: 7. The CDR3 consists of 15 residues. Germline CDR1 SNHLY, CDR2 FYNNEI. For the CDR3, the DNA is TGTGCCAGCTCACCCAGGACTAGCTCCTACAATGAGCAGTTCTTC. This translates into CASSPRTSSYNEQFF.

The rearrangement links TRBV3-1 (or the pseudogene TRBV3-2) to TRBJ1-4; D not resolved. Deletions cut 1 base from V and 5 bases from J, with 8 bases between. The V gene's germline CDR1 is LGHDT and CDR2 YNNKEL (reference sequence). The CDR3 is 14 residues long. CDR3 bases: TGTGCCAGCAGCCAAGGGCCGGGGAATGAAAAACTGTTTTTT. This sequence encodes CASSQGPGNEKLFF.

This rearrangement joins TRBV29-1 to TRBJ2-7; D is unresolved. The CDR3 runs to 13 residues. Germline values: CDR1 SQVTM, CDR2 ANQGSEA. The V gene lost 5 bases and the J gene lost 2 bases, with 13 bases spanning the gap. The CDR3 nucleotides are TGCAGCGTTTTGCTGCTGGGCACCTACGAGCAGTACTTC. It specifies CSVLLLGTYEQYF.

The chain has TRBV12-3 or TRBV12-4 and TRBJ2-7, with D tentatively TRBD2 (5 bases). Trimming took 3 bases from V and 2 from J, leaving 8 bases between them. CDR3 length equals 13 residues. The CDR3 DNA reads TGTGCCAGCAGTTTTCGGGATACCTACGAGCAGTACTTC. This gives the protein CASSFRDTYEQYF.

The gene calls are TRBV19 and TRBJ2-6, with 8 nucleotides matching TRBD1. The CDR3 covers 17 residues. Germline lookup yields CDR1 LNHDA and CDR2 SQIVND (reference sequence). V lost 1 base and J lost 2; bases outside the gene matches: 4. The CDR3 coding sequence is TGTGCCAGTAGTATAGGGACAGGGACCGCTGGGGCCAACGTCCTGACTTTC. Its protein product is CASSIGTGTAGANVLTF.

The chain couples TRBV19 to TRBJ1-4; 8 bases agree with TRBD1. Trimming at V came to 7 bases and at J to 8 bases, leaving 6 bases not matched to a gene. Germline V lookup: CDR1 LNHDA, CDR2 SQIVND (reference sequence). The length of the CDR3 is 13 residues. The CDR3 sequence is CASNSGGQEKLFF. In DNA, the CDR3 is TGTGCCAGTAATTCAGGGGGCCAGGAAAAACTGTTTTTT.

The chain links TRBV7-2 to TRBJ2-3, with 9 bases lining up with TRBD2. The CDR3 extends over 18 amino acids. Germline CDR1 is SGHTA and CDR2 is FQGNSA. After removal of 1 base from V and 4 bases from J, the junction contained 12 bases not matched to a gene. The CDR3 nucleotides are TGTGCCAGCAGCTTAGTGAGTGGGGCTAGCGGGGTTCCAGATACGCAGTATTTT. Translation: CASSLVSGASGVPDTQYF.

The genes are TRBV9 and TRBJ1-5; D unclear. The CDR3 consists of 15 residues. CDR1 and CDR2 (germline): SGDLS, YYNGEE. Trimming took off 4 bases at V and 5 bases at J, with 16 bases between the two ends. CDR3 in amino acids: CASSPDMLVDQPQHF. As DNA, the CDR3 is TGTGCCAGCAGCCCTGACATGTTGGTCGATCAGCCCCAGCATTTT.

This clone was observed a handful of times. This chain uses TRBV4-3 with TRBJ1-1, with no clear D. The V and J ends lost 1 base and 8 bases respectively, with 14 bases between them. CDR3 length: 14 amino acids. In germline, CDR1 is LGHNA, CDR2 YSLEER. In DNA form, the CDR3 reads TGCGCCAGCAGCCAAGTGTTTGAGTTCGGGGAAGCTTTCTTT. This codes for CASSQVFEFGEAFF.

The chain uses TRBV18 and TRBJ2-3; TRBD1 might be the D (5 bases). The CDR3 length is 16 residues. V lost 1 base and J 0 bases, leaving 11 bases between the germline ends. CDR1 and CDR2 from the germline V gene are KGHSH and LQKENI. The CDR3 coding sequence is TGTGCCAGCTCACCACAGCAGGGTCCCAGCACAGATACGCAGTATTTT. Protein product: CASSPQQGPSTDTQYF.

The chain uses TRBV6-5 and TRBJ1-5; no clear D gene. V lost 0 bases and J 2 bases, leaving 8 bases between the germline ends. This CDR3 is 15 amino acids long. The V gene's germline CDR1 is MNHEY and CDR2 SVGAGI. CDR3 coding DNA: TGTGCCAGCAGTTACTCGCCCACGGGCAATCAGCCCCAGCATTTT. It codes for CASSYSPTGNQPQHF.

This clone was detected only once. This chain links TRBV18 with TRBJ2-2; a possible D gene is TRBD1 (6 bases). The CDR3 loop spans 19 amino acids. V was shortened by 3 bases and J by 1 base, with 21 bases between the two germline ends. Germline V gene sequence: CDR1 KGHSH, CDR2 LQKENI. DNA of the CDR3: TGTGCCAGCTCACCCTTCCTCCTCCAGACAGGCAGGAACACCGGGGAGCTGTTTTTT. This codes for CASSPFLLQTGRNTGELFF.

The V call is TRBV12-3 or TRBV12-4, the J call TRBJ2-7; TRBD1 aligns across 7 bases. The CDR3 runs 13 residues. The V gene end was trimmed by 4 bases and the J gene end by 4 bases; junction bases not matched to a gene: 4. CDR3 DNA: TGTGCCAGCAGTTCTGTACAGGGGTACGAGCAGTACTTC. The encoded protein is CASSSVQGYEQYF.

The chain couples TRBV27 to TRBJ2-3; D ambiguous. V lost 3 bases, J lost 0 bases, and 10 bases lay in between. The CDR3 has 15 amino acids. Germline assignment: CDR1 MNHEY and CDR2 SMNVEV (reference sequence). For the CDR3, the DNA is TGTGCCAGCAGTTTCGCGCGTACTAGCACAGATACGCAGTATTTT. Its translation: CASSFARTSTDTQYF.

Concerning this clone: Other nucleotide sequences in the sample specify the same CDR3. This chain joins TRBV7-2 and TRBJ1-4; tentatively, D is TRBD1 (5 bases). Germline CDR1 SGHTA, CDR2 FQGNSA. V was clipped by 2 bases and J by 7 bases, with 8 bases between them. This CDR3 contains 13 residues. The CDR3 reads CASSLRGGEKLFF. CDR3 DNA: TGTGCCAGCAGCTTAAGGGGAGGTGAAAAACTGTTTTTT.

Only one count was recorded for this clone. The chain carries TRBV7-9 and TRBJ2-3, with D possibly TRBD2 on 8 matching bases. There are 17 residues in the CDR3. Trimming removed 6 bases from V and 3 bases from J, with 22 bases in between. Germline CDR1 is SEHNR and CDR2 is FQNEAQ (reference sequence). Here the CDR3 reads CASSYHKGGGRTDTQYF. The CDR3 bases are TGTGCCAGCAGTTATCATAAAGGGGGCGGGAGGACAGATACGCAGTATTTT.

The CDR3 sequence: CASSLALQGRAFF. The CDR3 DNA sequence: TGTGCCAGCAGTTTAGCTCTCCAGGGGCGAGCTTTCTTT. The chain employs TRBV28 and TRBJ1-1; a weak D match, TRBD1 (6 bases). CDR3 length: 13 amino acids. V lost 2 bases and J lost 10, with 14 bases in between. From germline, CDR1 is MDHEN and CDR2 SYDVKM.

The chain recombines TRBV6-2 or TRBV6-3 with TRBJ1-1; D might be TRBD1 (5 bases). The CDR3 contains 16 residues. Per germline, CDR1 MNHEY and CDR2 SVGEGT. Deletions cut 0 bases from V and 5 bases from J, with 16 bases between. As DNA, the CDR3 is TGTGCCAGCAGTTACTCGATCGGTGCAGGGTGGACTGAAGCTTTCTTT. Protein product: CASSYSIGAGWTEAFF.

The rearrangement uses TRBV28 and TRBJ2-7; D is possibly TRBD1 (5 bases). CDR1 and CDR2 from the germline V gene are MDHEN and SYDVKM. The CDR3 totals 14 residues. V gave up 6 bases and J gave up 3 bases, with 15 bases separating them. CDR3 residues: CASRDRTTFYEQYF. The CDR3 DNA reads TGTGCCAGCAGGGACCGGACAACTTTCTACGAGCAGTACTTC.

The V gene is TRBV19, the J gene TRBJ1-1; TRBD1 aligns across 8 bases. The CDR3 sequence is 14 residues long. CDR1 is LNHDA, CDR2 SQIVND, per germline (reference sequence). The V and J ends lost 7 bases and 4 bases, in that order; junction bases with no gene match: 8. CDR3 residues: CASTNTGTGTEAFF. The CDR3 nucleotides read TGTGCCAGTACCAACACCGGGACAGGCACTGAAGCTTTCTTT.

The V and J genes are TRBV6-4 and TRBJ1-2, with D possibly TRBD1 on 5 matching bases. CDR1 MRHNA and CDR2 SNTAGT come from the germline V gene. Deletions cut 3 bases from V and 10 bases from J, with 12 bases between. This CDR3 is built from 12 residues. The CDR3 reads CASSEGGGDYTF. The CDR3 DNA reads TGTGCCAGCAGTGAAGGCGGGGGTGACTACACCTTC.

This chain connects TRBV18 to TRBJ2-7, with 7 bases aligning to TRBD1. Trimming removed 3 bases from V and 1 base from J; junction bases left unmatched: 0. Germline values: CDR1 KGHSH, CDR2 LQKENI. The CDR3 covers 13 residues. Written as DNA, the CDR3 is TGTGCCAGCTCACCGACAGGGTCCTACGAGCAGTACTTC. It encodes CASSPTGSYEQYF. Full variable domain (remainder filled in from reference TRBV18 and TRBJ2-7): NAGVMQNPRHLVRRRGQEARLRCSPMKGHSHVYWYRQLPEEGLKFMVYLQKENIIDESGMPKERFSAEFPKEGPSILRIQQVVRGDSAAYFCASSPTGSYEQYFGPGTRLTVT.